A selection of T cell receptor beta chains follows, all from one sample in a study of a mutant IDH1 vaccine in newly diagnosed glioma. Generated by immunoSEQ multiplex PCR, the TCRdb table keeps only in-frame clones and is missing some. The table lists about 69,000 clones, around 86% of them singletons, with 1.5% to 2.5% in the top ten. Antigens for these TCRs are unknown. The sample here was PBMCs, taken from a glioma patient whose treatment included an IDH1 peptide vaccine. The receptors were sampled from a man aged 30-40 years with glioma. Both conserved end residues are part of each CDR3. Fields, in order: CDR3 protein, CDR3 DNA, clone size, J gene, D gene, V gene. A D gene is named only where the DNA matches it firmly. Some rows have no size entry. The others give once, few or many, or a class for an expanded clone.

CDR3aa: CAATTDHNYGYTF; CDR3nt: TGTGCCGCCACTACAGATCACAACTATGGCTACACCTTC; abundance: -; j_gene: TRBJ1-2; d_gene: -; v_gene: TRBV28
CDR3aa: CASSQSGDQYEQYF; CDR3nt: TGTGCCAGCAGTCAATCAGGGGACCAGTACGAGCAGTACTTC; abundance: -; j_gene: TRBJ2-7; d_gene: -; v_gene: TRBV28
CDR3aa: CASGLVRLGQVPTDTQYF; CDR3nt: TGTGCTAGTGGTTTGGTACGGTTGGGGCAGGTCCCCACAGATACGCAGTATTTT; abundance: -; j_gene: TRBJ2-3; d_gene: -; v_gene: TRBV12-5
CDR3aa: CASTPGAGGTGELFF; CDR3nt: TGTGCCTCAACCCCGGGGGCGGGCGGCACCGGGGAGCTGTTTTTT; abundance: -; j_gene: TRBJ2-2; d_gene: -; v_gene: TRBV19
CDR3aa: CASSLVTGRDTQYF; CDR3nt: TGTGCCAGCAGCTTAGTGACGGGACGAGATACGCAGTATTTT; abundance: -; j_gene: TRBJ2-3; d_gene: -; v_gene: TRBV7-9
CDR3aa: CASSSGTGEDYGYTF; CDR3nt: TGCGCCAGCAGCTCTGGGACAGGGGAAGACTATGGCTACACCTTC; abundance: -; j_gene: TRBJ1-2; d_gene: TRBD1; v_gene: TRBV5-1
CDR3aa: CASSLQLGGEQFF; CDR3nt: TGTGCCAGCAGCTTGCAGCTAGGAGGTGAGCAGTTCTTC; abundance: -; j_gene: TRBJ2-1; d_gene: -; v_gene: TRBV7-2
CDR3aa: CASSVSNSGSGETQYF; CDR3nt: TGTGCCAGCAGCGTCAGTAATAGCGGGAGTGGAGAGACCCAGTACTTC; abundance: -; j_gene: TRBJ2-5; d_gene: TRBD2; v_gene: TRBV9
CDR3aa: CASSSLTGYGYTF; CDR3nt: TGTGCCAGCAGCTCCCTGACGGGCTATGGCTACACCTTC; abundance: once; j_gene: TRBJ1-2; d_gene: -; v_gene: TRBV7-3
CDR3aa: CASSAPTSGGAYNEQFF; CDR3nt: TGCGCCAGCAGCGCTCCGACTAGCGGGGGGGCTTACAATGAGCAGTTCTTC; abundance: -; j_gene: TRBJ2-1; d_gene: TRBD2; v_gene: TRBV5-1
CDR3aa: CASSEWGAKRTEAFF; CDR3nt: TGTGCCAGCAGTGAATGGGGGGCGAAGAGGACTGAAGCTTTCTTT; abundance: -; j_gene: TRBJ1-1; d_gene: -; v_gene: TRBV25-1
CDR3aa: CASSEDPGGDNEQFF; CDR3nt: TGTGCCAGCAGTGAAGACCCGGGGGGGGACAATGAGCAGTTCTTC; abundance: -; j_gene: TRBJ2-1; d_gene: TRBD2; v_gene: TRBV6-1
CDR3aa: CASSLGRLAGTDTQYF; CDR3nt: TGTGCCAGCAGCTTAGGCCGGCTAGCGGGCACAGATACGCAGTATTTT; abundance: once; j_gene: TRBJ2-3; d_gene: TRBD2; v_gene: TRBV11-3
CDR3aa: CASSPTGVSPLHF; CDR3nt: TGTGCCAGCAGCCCGACGGGGGTCTCACCCCTCCACTTT; abundance: -; j_gene: TRBJ1-6; d_gene: -; v_gene: TRBV6-5
CDR3aa: CATSQADRGYQPQHF; CDR3nt: TGTGCCACCTCCCAGGCGGACAGGGGCTATCAGCCCCAGCATTTT; abundance: -; j_gene: TRBJ1-5; d_gene: TRBD1; v_gene: TRBV19
CDR3aa: CASSWGSGANVLTF; CDR3nt: TGTGCCAGCAGTTGGGGGTCTGGGGCCAACGTCCTGACTTTC; abundance: -; j_gene: TRBJ2-6; d_gene: -; v_gene: TRBV6-1
CDR3aa: CASSENPTGKALHF; CDR3nt: TGTGCCAGCAGTGAAAACCCCACCGGGAAGGCCCTCCACTTT; abundance: -; j_gene: TRBJ1-6; d_gene: -; v_gene: TRBV2
CDR3aa: CASDEREEQYF; CDR3nt: TGTGCCAGCGACGAGAGGGAAGAGCAGTACTTC; abundance: -; j_gene: TRBJ2-7; d_gene: -; v_gene: TRBV2
CDR3aa: CASSGGTAIRETQYF; CDR3nt: TGTGCCAGCAGCGGGGGGACAGCAATCCGGGAGACCCAGTACTTC; abundance: -; j_gene: TRBJ2-5; d_gene: TRBD1; v_gene: TRBV9
CDR3aa: CASSLTQNTEAFF; CDR3nt: TGTGCCAGCAGCCTAACACAGAACACTGAAGCTTTCTTT; abundance: -; j_gene: TRBJ1-1; d_gene: -; v_gene: TRBV7-3
CDR3aa: CASSPVGGIGYGYTF; CDR3nt: TGCGCCAGCAGCCCTGTGGGGGGCATAGGCTATGGCTACACCTTC; abundance: -; j_gene: TRBJ1-2; d_gene: -; v_gene: TRBV4-1
CDR3aa: CASSLGPGRGETQYF; CDR3nt: TGCGCCAGCAGCTTGGGCCCCGGGAGGGGAGAGACCCAGTACTTC; abundance: -; j_gene: TRBJ2-5; d_gene: TRBD2; v_gene: TRBV5-1
CDR3aa: CASSQDRGRTLAKNIQYF; CDR3nt: TGTGCCAGCAGCCAAGATCGCGGCCGGACTCTAGCCAAAAACATTCAGTACTTC; abundance: once; j_gene: TRBJ2-4; d_gene: -; v_gene: TRBV4-2
CDR3aa: CASTRRRELRDEQFF; CDR3nt: TGTGCCAGCACTCGACGTCGGGAGTTAAGGGATGAGCAGTTCTTC; abundance: once; j_gene: TRBJ2-1; d_gene: -; v_gene: TRBV7-8
CDR3aa: CASSRKGLNNEQFF; CDR3nt: TGTGCCAGCAGTCGGAAGGGACTTAACAATGAGCAGTTCTTC; abundance: -; j_gene: TRBJ2-1; d_gene: -; v_gene: TRBV7-7
CDR3aa: CSGLGRMKTQYF; CDR3nt: TGCAGCGGTCTAGGTAGGATGAAGACCCAGTACTTC; abundance: few; j_gene: TRBJ2-5; d_gene: -; v_gene: TRBV29-1
CDR3aa: CASSLDRFYNEQFF; CDR3nt: TGTGCCAGCAGCTTGGACAGGTTCTACAATGAGCAGTTCTTC; abundance: -; j_gene: TRBJ2-1; d_gene: TRBD1; v_gene: TRBV7-3
CDR3aa: CASGVPGQGRNGYTF; CDR3nt: TGTGCCAGCGGAGTACCGGGACAGGGGCGTAATGGCTACACCTTC; abundance: -; j_gene: TRBJ1-2; d_gene: TRBD1; v_gene: TRBV28
CDR3aa: CASSRGARGTDTQYF; CDR3nt: TGTGCCAGCAGCCGGGGGGCCCGGGGCACAGATACGCAGTATTTT; abundance: few; j_gene: TRBJ2-3; d_gene: -; v_gene: TRBV7-2
CDR3aa: CAWSVGQHYEQYF; CDR3nt: TGTGCCTGGAGTGTAGGGCAGCACTACGAGCAGTACTTC; abundance: -; j_gene: TRBJ2-7; d_gene: -; v_gene: TRBV30
CDR3aa: CASDSYSNQPQHF; CDR3nt: TGTGCCAGTGACAGTTATAGCAATCAGCCCCAGCATTTT; abundance: many; j_gene: TRBJ1-5; d_gene: -; v_gene: TRBV19
CDR3aa: CASSPGQGAYEQYF; CDR3nt: TGTGCCAGTAGTCCCGGACAGGGGGCCTACGAGCAGTACTTC; abundance: -; j_gene: TRBJ2-7; d_gene: TRBD1; v_gene: TRBV19
CDR3aa: CASRVGGGYGYTF; CDR3nt: TGTGCCAGCAGGGTGGGGGGAGGCTATGGCTACACCTTC; abundance: -; j_gene: TRBJ1-2; d_gene: -; v_gene: TRBV2
CDR3aa: CASTLIGGMEPQHF; CDR3nt: TGTGCCAGCACGCTTATAGGGGGAATGGAGCCCCAGCATTTT; abundance: -; j_gene: TRBJ1-5; d_gene: -; v_gene: TRBV27
CDR3aa: CASSEWDAGTYEQYF; CDR3nt: TGTGCCAGCAGTGAATGGGACGCAGGCACATACGAGCAGTACTTC; abundance: -; j_gene: TRBJ2-7; d_gene: -; v_gene: TRBV6-1
CDR3aa: CASSGEEILTGFNEQYF; CDR3nt: TGTGCCAGCAGTGGAGAGGAAATTCTAACAGGGTTCAACGAGCAGTACTTC; abundance: -; j_gene: TRBJ2-7; d_gene: -; v_gene: TRBV2
CDR3aa: CASSLLWKDRFF; CDR3nt: TGTGCCAGCAGCTTACTCTGGAAGGACAGGTTCTTC; abundance: -; j_gene: TRBJ2-1; d_gene: -; v_gene: TRBV7-3
CDR3aa: CASSFRQGVGWEQYF; CDR3nt: TGTGCCAGCAGTTTTCGACAGGGGGTGGGATGGGAGCAGTACTTC; abundance: -; j_gene: TRBJ2-7; d_gene: TRBD1; v_gene: TRBV28
CDR3aa: CAWEGQVPGYTF; CDR3nt: TGTGCCTGGGAGGGACAGGTACCAGGCTACACCTTC; abundance: -; j_gene: TRBJ1-2; d_gene: TRBD1; v_gene: TRBV30
CDR3aa: CASSPTPPQTSGNYEQYF; CDR3nt: TGTGCCAGCAGTCCGACCCCTCCGCAGACTAGCGGCAACTACGAGCAGTACTTC; abundance: -; j_gene: TRBJ2-7; d_gene: TRBD2; v_gene: TRBV27
CDR3aa: CASAGGYTEAFF; CDR3nt: TGTGCCAGTGCAGGGGGTTACACTGAAGCTTTCTTT; abundance: few; j_gene: TRBJ1-1; d_gene: TRBD1; v_gene: TRBV2
CDR3aa: CASRFEGYKNIQYF; CDR3nt: TGTGCCAGCAGATTCGAGGGGTACAAAAACATTCAGTACTTC; abundance: once; j_gene: TRBJ2-4; d_gene: -; v_gene: TRBV28
CDR3aa: CASGGVAGIYNEQFF; CDR3nt: TGTGCCAGCGGCGGGGTAGCGGGAATTTACAATGAGCAGTTCTTC; abundance: -; j_gene: TRBJ2-1; d_gene: TRBD2; v_gene: TRBV7-9
CDR3aa: CASSLTETQYF; CDR3nt: TGTGCCAGCAGCTTAACAGAGACCCAGTACTTC; abundance: -; j_gene: TRBJ2-5; d_gene: -; v_gene: TRBV11-1
CDR3aa: CASSYSAGGRQPQHF; CDR3nt: TGTGCCAGCAGTTACTCGGCAGGGGGCCGGCAGCCCCAGCATTTT; abundance: -; j_gene: TRBJ1-5; d_gene: TRBD1; v_gene: TRBV6-6
CDR3aa: CASSSSITGLEETQYF; CDR3nt: TGTGCCAGCAGTTCATCAATTACGGGACTAGAGGAGACCCAGTACTTC; abundance: once; j_gene: TRBJ2-5; d_gene: TRBD2; v_gene: TRBV28